This TCR beta chain was recovered during a study of monozygotic twins with cystic fibrosis. The CDR3 has 14 amino acids. V lost 6 bases and J 0 bases, leaving 12 bases between the germline ends. Germline CDR1 and CDR2: SEHNR and FQNEAQ (reference sequence). Whole-study findings and limits: Unrelated CF individuals shared fewer identical clonotypes than monozygotic CF twins. Clonality was generally low (median roughly 0.01), higher in the most severe patients. No link emerged between shared CDR3 counts and age, concordance or severity.

To note about this clone: Its antigen is currently unknown.

Clones were read by immunoSEQ multiplex PCR, and TCRdb kept only the in-frame ones, dropping some. The table shows more than 12,000 clones, with roughly 98% occurring only once. The sequencing input was blood. V and J are TRBV7-9 and TRBJ2-7, with D tentatively TRBD1 (5 bases). This receptor was taken from a girl aged 2 to 10 with cystic fibrosis. CDR3 residues: CASSPVGHSYEQYF. DNA for the CDR3: TGTGCCAGCAGTCCCGTGGGGCACTCCTACGAGCAGTACTTC.